This entry features one TCR beta chain sequence. This clone was detected only once. It has no known antigen specificity. No base qualities exist here, and no much larger clone lies one base off it. Enrolling through a virtual design, the prospective study's participants ranged in age from about 18 to 100 years and lived across about two dozen United States geographic areas. Cohort assignment in the prospective study relied on participant-reported clinical history from a screening survey and a study questionnaire. ImmuneRACE Cohort 3 recovered participants were defined by two consecutive negative NP/OP PCR tests, healthcare professional clearance, or symptom resolution. In the prospective study, mobile phlebotomists collected whole blood, serum and a nasopharyngeal or oropharyngeal swab from each participant. Prospective study participants could optionally give additional blood draws and questionnaires over a 2-month period. Before DNA extraction, blood samples from the prospective study were shipped at room temperature or frozen.

This sample is part of a study of blood T cell repertoires in COVID-19 (dated by TCRdb to 2018 to 2021). Concerning the study at large: Collaborator samples came from the United States, Italy and Spain and covered acute and convalescent phases of COVID-19. The prospective study material was composed of cDNA or gDNA derived from T cells, B-cell-depleted T cells, or PBMCs. The repertoires were released in a freely available public database intended as a resource for research on the immune response to SARS-CoV-2. The sample metadata nearly always contained a de-identified subject ID, COVID-19 status, age in years and sex. Where available, HLA class I and class II types were taken from metadata supplied by the sample provider and were not determined by assay-based typing. The dataset comprised deeply sampled blood TCRbeta repertoires from subjects exposed to, actively infected with, or recovered from COVID-19. Samples came from the ongoing ImmuneRACE study (first 160 participants) plus 1,254 subjects from 6 global collaborators.

TCRbeta CDR3 regions were amplified from genomic DNA using the immunoSEQ Assay, a bias-controlled multiplex PCR. The original pipeline was this. Within the assay, amplification of reference gene primers was used to estimate how many nucleated cells each sample contained. To quantify the absolute abundance of each unique TCRbeta CDR3 rearrangement, sequence reads were collapsed and filtered. For each sample, productive Simpson clonality was calculated by taking the square root of Simpson's diversity index across productive rearrangements. TCRdb provides this immuneACCESS table in a form limited to in-frame rearrangements. Some clones are lacking; in checked studies, under half of them reflect an unresolved V gene, and why the rest are absent is not known. That table furnishes V, J and clone size, whereas the DNA furnished D and trimming. The sample yields 400,000 to 450,000 clones; around 87% were counted once. The ten largest clones represent 1.1% of the sample.

The CDR3 holds 16 amino acids from the cysteine to the phenylalanine. The kept DNA is CDR3 alone, 48 bases in frame from the first base. V is clipped by 4 bases and J by 0 bases, and the sequence between their germline boundaries is 14 bases long. The germline V gene sets CDR1 to SGHRS and CDR2 to YFSETQ. What the study reported, not specific to this receptor: The quantity of clinical and demographic metadata differed by source and by participant and was supplied without curation.

The chain uses TRBV5-1 and TRBJ2-4; the best D guess is TRBD1, with 6 bases matching. The sample was PBMCs or T cells enriched from blood (not recorded which). The receptor's source is a man in his thirties or forties who had recovered from COVID-19. The nucleotide sequence is TGCGCCAGCAGCCTAGGGACACCACTAGCCAAAAACATTCAGTACTTC. This is translated as CASSLGTPLAKNIQYF.